The clone carrying this T cell receptor (beta chain) came up once. The antigen is unknown. PCR involved 60 Vbeta and 13 Jbeta primers. Some clones are missing from TCRdb's copy, which holds only in-frame ones; the method was immunoSEQ multiplex PCR. The sample records more than 90,000 clones, around 70% being singletons. The sample is drawn from a study of cytomegalovirus exposure and HLA in healthy donors. General observations from the study: Across donors, presence/absence analyses took sequencing depth to be roughly uniform. Reports indicated that the classifier achieved high specificity and sensitivity in diagnosing cytomegalovirus status.

The receptor was derived from a man aged 25 to 45 in good health and CMV-seropositive. Sample: PBMCs.

CDR3 protein: CASSETNPGLAYTGELFF. CDR3 nucleotides: TGTGCCAGCAGTGAAACAAACCCGGGACTAGCGTACACCGGGGAGCTGTTTTTT. This chain uses TRBV2 with TRBJ2-2; TRBD2 matches at 10 bases. V lost 2 bases, J lost 3 bases, and 9 bases stayed unmatched. Germline V gives CDR1 SNHLY, CDR2 FYNNEI. This CDR3 region has 18 residues.